Each of the 7 T cell receptor beta chains below was sequenced from the same sample in a study of blood T cell repertoires in COVID-19. Profiled with immunoSEQ multiplex PCR; TCRdb holds only in-frame clones, not every one. The data contain tens of thousands of clones, around 83% of them singletons. Sequenced material: peripheral blood. These receptor sequences come from a woman in her sixties with acute or convalescent COVID-19.

The genes are TRBV10-3 and TRBJ1-1, with D possibly being TRBD1 (6 bases). The CDR3 covers 14 residues. V was trimmed by 7 bases and J by 2 bases, leaving 14 bases between them. Germline V lookup: CDR1 ENHRY, CDR2 SYGVKD. This CDR3 reads CAITRGAVNTEAFF. The CDR3 nucleotides read TGTGCCATCACCCGGGGGGCAGTCAACACTGAAGCTTTCTTT.

This chain connects TRBV7-2 to TRBJ2-7, with a tentative D call TRBD2 (5 bases). The CDR3 has 17 residues. Deletions cut 5 bases from V and 0 bases from J, with 20 bases between. Germline CDR1 reads SGHTA; CDR2 reads FQGNSA. The CDR3 loop is CASSPNQRQAFSYEQYF. DNA of the CDR3: TGTGCCAGCAGCCCCAATCAGCGGCAGGCGTTCTCCTACGAGCAGTACTTC. The full variable domain, with the rest looked up from reference TRBV7-2 and TRBJ2-7, is GAGVSQSPSNKVTEKGKDVELRCDPISGHTALYWYRQSLGQGLEFLIYFQGNSAPDKSGLPSDRFSAERTGGSVSTLTIQRTQQEDSAVYLCASSPNQRQAFSYEQYFGPGTRLTVT.

The chain uses TRBV6-5 and TRBJ1-2; D is possibly TRBD1 (6 bases). Trimming left V 6 bases short and J 0 bases short, with 8 bases between. The germline V gene has CDR1 MNHEY and CDR2 SVGAGI. There are 13 residues in the CDR3. CDR3 nucleotide sequence: TGTGCCAGCAGACAGGGAACTAACTATGGCTACACCTTC. Protein: CASRQGTNYGYTF.

V is TRBV7-3 and J is TRBJ2-2; D may be TRBD2 (5 bases). Germline values: CDR1 SGHTA, CDR2 FQGTGA. V gave up 5 bases and J gave up 4 bases, with 14 bases separating them. CDR3 size: 15 residues. The CDR3 reads CASSPGEGTTGELFF. DNA for the CDR3: TGTGCCAGCAGCCCGGGTGAGGGCACCACCGGGGAGCTGTTTTTT.

This sequence joins TRBV7-3 and TRBJ1-2; possible D gene TRBD1, 6 bases. Looked up from germline, CDR1 is SGHTA and CDR2 is FQGTGA. The ends were cut back, 5 bases at V and 3 bases at J, with 13 bases in the middle. This CDR3 is built from 14 residues. DNA of the CDR3: TGTGCCAGCAGCCGCTCGGGGGGCGACTATGGCTACACCTTC. Translated, it gives CASSRSGGDYGYTF.

V is TRBV3-1 (or the pseudogene TRBV3-2) and J is TRBJ2-3; 10 nucleotides align to TRBD2. Per germline, CDR1 LGHDT and CDR2 YNNKEL (reference sequence). Trimming cost V 0 bases and J 2 bases; bases outside gene matches: 11. The CDR3 is 19 residues long. The CDR3 spells CASSQDASEGLAITDTQYF. CDR3 DNA: TGTGCCAGCAGCCAAGACGCGTCCGAGGGACTAGCGATCACAGATACGCAGTATTTT.

CDR3 protein: CASGTSGIQETQYF. The CDR3 coding sequence is TGTGCCAGCGGGACTAGCGGTATCCAAGAGACCCAGTACTTC. V gene TRBV3-1 (or the pseudogene TRBV3-2) combines with J gene TRBJ2-5; 11 bases fit TRBD2. Germline CDR1 reads LGHDT; CDR2 reads YNNKEL (reference sequence). With 8 bases clipped from V and 1 base from J, the junction kept 3 bases outside the gene matches. The CDR3 loop spans 14 amino acids.